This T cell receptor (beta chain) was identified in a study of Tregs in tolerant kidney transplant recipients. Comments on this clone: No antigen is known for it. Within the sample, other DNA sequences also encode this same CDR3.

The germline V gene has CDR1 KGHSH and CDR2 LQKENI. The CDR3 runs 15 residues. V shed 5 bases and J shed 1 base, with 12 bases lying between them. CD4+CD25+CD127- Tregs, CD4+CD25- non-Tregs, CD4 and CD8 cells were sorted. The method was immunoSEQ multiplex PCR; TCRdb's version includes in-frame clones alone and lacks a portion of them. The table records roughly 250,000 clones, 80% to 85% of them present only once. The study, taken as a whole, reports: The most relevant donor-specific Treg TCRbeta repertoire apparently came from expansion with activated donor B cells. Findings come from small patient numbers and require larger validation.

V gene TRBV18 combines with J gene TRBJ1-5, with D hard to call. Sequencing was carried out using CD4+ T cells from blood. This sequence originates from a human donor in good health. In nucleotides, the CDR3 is TGTGCCAGCTCAGATCGGCAGGCCAGCAATCAGCCCCAGCATTTT. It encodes CASSDRQASNQPQHF.